One and the same sample provided the 27 T cell receptor beta chains below, sequenced in a study of shared clonotypes between healthy human individuals. Libraries were prepared by immunoSEQ multiplex PCR; TCRdb keeps only in-frame clonotypes and omits some of them. The sample lists approximately 940,000 clones, about 80% occurring once. The specimen sequenced was memory CD4+ T cells sorted from blood. Subset noted: CD45RA-negative fraction. These receptors were collected from a man aged 18 to 29 in good health.

This rearrangement joins TRBV27 to TRBJ1-5; maybe TRBD1 (6 bases). The CDR3 loop spans 15 amino acids. Trimming took 4 bases from V and 6 from J, leaving 16 bases between them. Germline CDR1 is MNHEY and CDR2 is SMNVEV (reference sequence). The CDR3 DNA sequence: TGTGCCAGCAGTTCCTACAGGGATATCGGTCAGCCCCAGCATTTT. Encoded protein: CASSSYRDIGQPQHF.

This clone was found once. This chain joins TRBV10-3 and TRBJ2-5; weak D call: TRBD2 (6 bases). Germline values: CDR1 ENHRY, CDR2 SYGVKD. Trimming took off 9 bases at V and 1 base at J, with 15 bases between the two ends. The CDR3 runs 14 residues. CDR3 residues: CAIRAGGIQETQYF. Written as DNA, the CDR3 is TGTGCCATTCGGGCCGGGGGAATCCAAGAGACCCAGTACTTC.

This chain uses TRBV6-6 with TRBJ2-1; 12 bases line up with TRBD1. The V segment lost 7 bases and the J segment 4 bases; nucleotides outside the gene matches: 8. This CDR3 has 16 amino acids. Germline CDR1 MNHNY, CDR2 SVGAGI (reference sequence). CDR3 amino acids: CASTEGTGGWYNEQFF. The CDR3 nucleotides read TGTGCCAGCACCGAAGGGACAGGGGGCTGGTACAATGAGCAGTTCTTC.

V is TRBV9 and J is TRBJ1-6, with D tentatively TRBD1 (6 bases). The ends were cut back, 0 bases at V and 7 bases at J, with 14 bases in the middle. The CDR3 is made up of 16 amino acids. Per germline, CDR1 SGDLS and CDR2 YYNGEE. The CDR3 is CASSVGAGAVNSPLHF. In nucleotides, the CDR3 is TGTGCCAGCAGCGTAGGAGCAGGGGCGGTGAATTCACCCCTCCACTTT.

The table lists this clone with a count of one. This sequence joins TRBV20-1 and TRBJ2-7, with D tentatively TRBD1 (5 bases). The CDR3 length is 11 residues. In germline, CDR1 is DFQATT, CDR2 SNEGSKA (reference sequence). V was trimmed by 3 bases and J by 5 bases, leaving 8 bases between them. The CDR3 region is CSASLGDEQYF. In nucleotides, the CDR3 is TGCAGTGCTAGCTTAGGGGACGAGCAGTACTTC.

V usage is TRBV28 and J usage is TRBJ2-7, with 7 bases identical to TRBD1. CDR3 size: 14 residues. The germline V gene encodes CDR1 MDHEN and CDR2 SYDVKM. Unmatched junction bases numbered 7, after V lost 6 bases and J lost 2 bases. CDR3 residues: CASSPGQPPYEQYF. CDR3 sequence (DNA): TGTGCCAGCAGCCCGGGACAGCCTCCCTACGAGCAGTACTTC.

The chain carries TRBV7-2 and TRBJ2-1; D is uncertain. The ends were cut back, 5 bases at V and 10 bases at J, with 18 bases in the middle. CDR1 is SGHTA and CDR2 is FQGNSA in the germline V gene. This CDR3 contains 14 residues. As DNA, the CDR3 is TGTGCCAGCAGCCATGGGAACCCGCCTGCGGAGCAGTTCTTC. Translation: CASSHGNPPAEQFF.

The chain is built from TRBV6-9 and TRBJ2-6; no firm D call. Germline lookup yields CDR1 MNHGY and CDR2 SVAAGI. Trimming left V 5 bases short and J 5 bases short, with 19 bases between. The CDR3 is 17 amino acids. CDR3 sequence (DNA): TGTGCCAGCAGTACTGAGGTACGACAAAGTCGGGCCAACGTCCTGACTTTC. Translating it yields CASSTEVRQSRANVLTF.

The gene calls are TRBV4-3 and TRBJ2-5; a weak D match, TRBD2 (5 bases). Germline V gene lookup returns CDR1 LGHNA and CDR2 YSLEER. The germline V and J ends were trimmed by 0 bases and 2 bases, with 10 bases remaining between them. This CDR3 comprises 15 residues. CDR3 residues: CASSQELGRQETQYF. The CDR3 DNA sequence: TGCGCCAGCAGCCAAGAGTTGGGGAGACAAGAGACCCAGTACTTC.

The chain recombines TRBV10-2 with TRBJ2-2, with D maybe TRBD1 (6 bases). The CDR3 length is 15 residues. Trimming stripped 6 bases from V and 1 base from J, with 12 bases between. Germline CDR1 WSHSY, CDR2 SAAADI. CDR3 coding DNA: TGCGCCAGCAGCTTAGGACAGAAGAACACCGGGGAGCTGTTTTTT. Translating gives CASSLGQKNTGELFF.

This clone was observed a few times. The same CDR3 can be traced to other DNA sequences in this sample. V usage is TRBV5-1 and J usage is TRBJ2-2, with 8 bases matching TRBD2. V lost 0 bases, J lost 7 bases, and 5 bases stayed unmatched. Per germline, CDR1 SGHRS and CDR2 YFSETQ. CDR3 size: 15 residues. This CDR3 reads CASSLEASGHGELFF. The CDR3 DNA reads TGCGCCAGCAGCTTGGAGGCTAGCGGGCACGGGGAGCTGTTTTTT. Complete variable domain (other parts from reference TRBV5-1 and TRBJ2-2): KAGVTQTPRYLIKTRGQQVTLSCSPISGHRSVSWYQQTPGQGLQFLFEYFSETQRNKGNFPGRFSGRQFSNSRSEMNVSTLELGDSALYLCASSLEASGHGELFFGEGSRLTVL.

Many counts were recorded for this clone. The V call is TRBV13, the J call TRBJ2-3; 9 bases map to TRBD2. CDR3 length equals 14 residues. Germline trimming cut 2 bases from V and 9 bases from J; bases unmatched to any gene: 6. Germline CDR1 and CDR2: PRHDT and FYEKMQ (reference sequence). The CDR3 region is CASSLSGGQMTQYF. The CDR3, as DNA: TGTGCCAGCAGCTTAAGCGGGGGGCAGATGACGCAGTATTTT.

This chain connects TRBV5-4 to TRBJ2-7; D perhaps matches TRBD1 (6 bases). This CDR3 region has 16 residues. Trimming stripped 3 bases from V and 5 bases from J, with 21 bases between. Looked up from germline, CDR1 is SGHNT and CDR2 is YYREEE (reference sequence). The CDR3 DNA is TGTGCCAGCAGCTCAAGGGGCCAGGGGCCCAGGGACGAGCAGTACTTC. This sequence encodes CASSSRGQGPRDEQYF.

This clone was detected a few times. The J gene is TRBJ1-5, the V gene TRBV6-6; D unclear. V was shortened by 5 bases and J by 4 bases, with 9 bases between the two germline ends. Germline V gives CDR1 MNHNY, CDR2 SVGAGI (reference sequence). The CDR3 sequence is 13 residues long. CDR3 bases: TGTGCCAGCAGTGATATCGAGAATCAGCCCCAGCATTTT. Its translation: CASSDIENQPQHF.

The chain uses TRBV30 and TRBJ1-4; 7 bases are a match to TRBD1. The CDR3 runs to 13 residues. Trimming cost V 5 bases and J 5 bases; bases outside gene matches: 5. Germline CDR1 GTSNPN, CDR2 SVGIG (reference sequence). CDR3 loop: CAWGGGSNEKLFF. DNA of the CDR3: TGTGCCTGGGGAGGGGGCAGCAATGAAAAACTGTTTTTT.

The CDR3 DNA sequence: TGTGCCAGCAGTGGAGGGACAGGGTTGGGACGTCAGCCCCAGCATTTT. Protein sequence: CASSGGTGLGRQPQHF. This chain uses TRBV6-6 with TRBJ1-5, with 9 bases lining up with TRBD1. The J segment lost 6 bases and the V segment lost 5 bases, leaving 11 bases of the junction unmatched. Looked up from germline, CDR1 is MNHNY and CDR2 is SVGAGI (reference sequence). This CDR3 region has 16 residues.

This sequence joins TRBV7-6 and TRBJ1-4; D uncertain. The V gene lost 1 base and the J gene lost 10 bases, with 13 bases spanning the gap. This CDR3 has 14 residues. CDR1 and CDR2 (germline): SGHVS, FNYEAQ. The CDR3: CASSLGGPGGKLFF. CDR3 bases: TGTGCCAGCAGCTTAGGGGGTCCAGGAGGAAAACTGTTTTTT.

The chain uses TRBV20-1 and TRBJ2-5; 7 nucleotides align to TRBD2. This CDR3 has 11 amino acids. Germline-derived CDR1 and CDR2 are DFQATT and SNEGSKA (reference sequence). Germline trimming cut 7 bases from V and 4 bases from J; bases unmatched to any gene: 3. The CDR3 coding sequence is TGCAGTGAGCGGGGTTTAGAGACCCAGTACTTC. Translating gives CSERGLETQYF.

The gene calls are TRBV7-2 and TRBJ2-1; 10 bases fit TRBD1. The CDR3 is made up of 13 amino acids. In germline, CDR1 is SGHTA, CDR2 FQGNSA. The junction had 4 bases not matched to a gene; V was cut back by 5 bases and J by 9 bases. As DNA, the CDR3 is TGTGCCAGCAGCCTGGACAGGGGGTTTGAGCAGTTCTTC. This gives the protein CASSLDRGFEQFF. Full variable domain (rest looked up from reference TRBV7-2 and TRBJ2-1): GAGVSQSPSNKVTEKGKDVELRCDPISGHTALYWYRQSLGQGLEFLIYFQGNSAPDKSGLPSDRFSAERTGGSVSTLTIQRTQQEDSAVYLCASSLDRGFEQFFGPGTRLTVL.

This clone appeared a single time. A single base separates this from a much larger clone, so it may be a read error. The J gene is TRBJ2-2, the V gene TRBV27, with 9 bases fitting TRBD2. The CDR3 is 16 residues long. V was pared by 5 bases and J by 6 bases, with 10 bases of the junction left unmatched. CDR1 MNHEY and CDR2 SMNVEV come from the germline V gene (reference sequence). This CDR3 is CASSETGGGASGELFF. CDR3 sequence (DNA): TGTGCCAGCAGTGAGACTGGCGGGGGGGCCTCCGGGGAGCTGTTTTTT.

The table lists this clone with many counts. V gene TRBV6-1 combines with J gene TRBJ2-1; the match to TRBD2 covers 11 bases. The CDR3 contains 14 residues. Trimming cost V 9 bases and J 8 bases; bases outside gene matches: 9. Germline V gene lookup returns CDR1 MNHNS and CDR2 SASEGT. CDR3 bases: TGTGCCAGGTCCACTAGCGGGAGAGTTGATGAGCAGTTCTTC. This encodes CARSTSGRVDEQFF.

V is TRBV7-3 and J is TRBJ2-5, with D possibly matching TRBD2 (5 bases). This CDR3 comprises 14 residues. The V gene's germline CDR1 is SGHTA and CDR2 FQGTGA. The V gene lost 1 base and the J gene lost 4 bases, with 10 bases spanning the gap. The CDR3 nucleotides are TGTGCCAGCAGCTTAATGGGGAGTAGAGAGACCCAGTACTTC. This sequence encodes CASSLMGSRETQYF.

The chain links TRBV6-1 to TRBJ1-2; the D is unclear. The V end was cut by 4 bases, the J end by 7 bases, with 13 bases between. CDR3 length: 13 residues. The V gene's germline CDR1 is MNHNS and CDR2 SASEGT. The CDR3 reads CASSGETFTGYTF. The CDR3 bases are TGTGCCAGCAGTGGAGAGACATTCACTGGCTACACCTTC.

This clone was recorded once. The chain has TRBV7-3 and TRBJ2-3, with D possibly matching TRBD1 (6 bases). The CDR3 is made up of 15 amino acids. Trimming took 6 bases from V and 3 from J, leaving 16 bases between them. Germline values: CDR1 SGHTA, CDR2 FQGTGA. The CDR3 DNA is TGTGCCAGCAGTTCCGGGACAAGAGATACAGATACGCAGTATTTT. Encoded protein: CASSSGTRDTDTQYF.

This clone was seen a few times. The sample has other DNA sequences that encode this CDR3 too. The chain uses TRBV18 and TRBJ1-1; possible D gene TRBD1, 6 bases. The germline V gene has CDR1 KGHSH and CDR2 LQKENI. This CDR3 region has 15 residues. The V end was cut by 0 bases, the J end by 1 base, with 9 bases between. CDR3 protein: CASSPPVRGNTEAFF. As DNA, the CDR3 is TGTGCCAGCTCACCACCGGTCAGGGGGAACACTGAAGCTTTCTTT.

The rearrangement uses TRBV11-2 and TRBJ1-1, with D tentatively TRBD1 (5 bases). CDR3 size: 12 residues. The germline V gene encodes CDR1 SGHAT and CDR2 FQNNGV. V lost 5 bases to trimming and J lost 3 bases, with 7 bases between them. Here the CDR3 DNA reads TGTGCCAGCAGCACAGGAGACACTGAAGCTTTCTTT. Its protein product is CASSTGDTEAFF.

This clone has a handful of counts. This sample includes further DNA sequences coding for the same CDR3. This rearrangement joins TRBV5-4 to TRBJ1-3; the D is unclear. In germline, CDR1 is SGHNT, CDR2 YYREEE (reference sequence). Trimming stripped 0 bases from V and 4 bases from J, with 8 bases between. The CDR3 consists of 14 residues. The CDR3 spells CASSLVGSGNTIYF. The CDR3 DNA is TGTGCCAGCAGCTTGGTAGGGTCCGGAAACACCATATATTTT.